This T cell receptor beta chain derives from a study of T cell responses to AZD1222 COVID-19 vaccine. With respect to this clone: Its antigen is not identified.

V lost 4 bases, J lost 6 bases, and 5 bases stayed unmatched. Germline CDR1 is KGHDR and CDR2 is SFDVKD. This CDR3 region has 15 residues. The study, taken as a whole, reports: There were vaccine-associated CD4 TCRs across spike, dominant at 160-218 and 743-854. Clonal diversity may have been underestimated in mostly white British donors. Breadth and depth of Spike-specific TCRs rose after two AZD1222 doses.

The protocol was immunoSEQ multiplex PCR, while the TCRdb copy is restricted to in-frame clones and leaves out a portion. The sample contains 150,000 to 200,000 clones, about 90% of which appear only once. The receptor's source is an adult in good health. The chain combines TRBV24-1 with TRBJ2-2; 9 bases align to TRBD1. Sequencing was performed on peripheral blood, taken on day 0 of MenACWY control vaccination. CDR3 coding DNA: TGTGCCACCAGTGACACAGGGGGCGGAGCCGGGGAGCTGTTTTTT. Protein: CATSDTGGGAGELFF.